This is a list of T cell receptor beta chains from one sample in a study of PD-1 blockade in classical Hodgkin lymphoma. Sequenced by immunoSEQ multiplex PCR; TCRdb stores in-frame clones only, minus some. The sample has over 25,000 clones, around 84% seen once. Material: peripheral blood mononuclear cells (PBMCs), obtained before the second cycle of nivolumab. These receptors were collected from a human donor with classical Hodgkin lymphoma. Both conserved end residues are part of each CDR3. The D gene is left open where the match is weak. Not every row has a clone size; where given, it reads once, few, many or a size class.

D gene: .; clone size: .; V gene: TRBV28; J gene: TRBJ1-1; CDR3 protein: CASSRGRGAFF; CDR3 DNA: TGTGCCAGCAGCCGCGGACGGGGGGCTTTCTTT
D gene: .; clone size: .; V gene: TRBV18; J gene: TRBJ1-5; CDR3 protein: CASSLRQASNQPQHF; CDR3 DNA: TGTGCCAGCTCGCTCCGACAGGCGAGCAATCAGCCCCAGCATTTT
D gene: .; clone size: .; V gene: TRBV6-1; J gene: TRBJ1-2; CDR3 protein: CASSDQGGGGYGYTF; CDR3 DNA: TGTGCCAGCAGTGATCAAGGGGGAGGTGGGTATGGCTACACCTTC
D gene: .; clone size: .; V gene: TRBV7-9; J gene: TRBJ1-1; CDR3 protein: CASSLLGGSEAFF; CDR3 DNA: TGTGCCAGCAGCCTACTGGGGGGGTCTGAAGCTTTCTTT
D gene: .; clone size: .; V gene: TRBV12-5; J gene: TRBJ2-5; CDR3 protein: CASGLHVGGQETQYF; CDR3 DNA: TGTGCTAGTGGTCTCCACGTGGGGGGCCAAGAGACCCAGTACTTC
D gene: .; clone size: medium-sized; V gene: TRBV4-2; J gene: TRBJ2-2; CDR3 protein: CASRRGGSDQTGELFF; CDR3 DNA: TGTGCCAGCAGGAGAGGGGGGAGTGATCAAACCGGGGAGCTGTTTTTT
D gene: .; clone size: .; V gene: TRBV28; J gene: TRBJ2-7; CDR3 protein: CASSSRDTRLSYEQYF; CDR3 DNA: TGTGCCAGCAGTTCACGGGACACCAGATTATCCTACGAGCAGTACTTC
D gene: .; clone size: .; V gene: TRBV6-6; J gene: TRBJ1-2; CDR3 protein: CASSYQAGYTF; CDR3 DNA: TGTGCCAGCAGTTACCAGGCGGGCTACACCTTC
D gene: .; clone size: .; V gene: TRBV30; J gene: TRBJ1-6; CDR3 protein: CAWSREVTRPLHF; CDR3 DNA: TGTGCCTGGAGTCGGGAGGTGACCAGGCCCCTCCACTTT
D gene: .; clone size: .; V gene: TRBV18; J gene: TRBJ2-2; CDR3 protein: CASSPPQAAGELFF; CDR3 DNA: TGTGCCAGCTCACCACCACAGGCCGCCGGGGAGCTGTTTTTT
D gene: TRBD2; clone size: .; V gene: TRBV11-3; J gene: TRBJ2-7; CDR3 protein: CASSSSGGGSYEQYF; CDR3 DNA: TGTGCCAGCAGCTCTAGCGGGGGGGGCTCCTACGAGCAGTACTTC
D gene: .; clone size: .; V gene: TRBV20-1; J gene: TRBJ2-7; CDR3 protein: CSARGDLEQYF; CDR3 DNA: TGCAGTGCTAGGGGGGATCTGGAGCAGTACTTC
D gene: .; clone size: .; V gene: TRBV7-5; J gene: TRBJ1-5; CDR3 protein: CVRSRAETGGSRSNQPQHF; CDR3 DNA: TGTGTCAGAAGCCGGGCGGAGACAGGGGGCAGTAGGAGCAATCAGCCCCAGCATTTT
D gene: TRBD1; clone size: once; V gene: TRBV4-3; J gene: TRBJ1-2; CDR3 protein: CASSQAPGQGFFYGYTF; CDR3 DNA: TGCGCCAGCAGCCAAGCCCCTGGACAGGGGTTCTTCTATGGCTACACCTTC
D gene: TRBD2; clone size: .; V gene: TRBV5-1; J gene: TRBJ2-5; CDR3 protein: CASSPGVLAGVETQYF; CDR3 DNA: TGCGCCAGCAGCCCCGGGGTTCTAGCGGGGGTTGAGACCCAGTACTTC
D gene: .; clone size: medium-sized; V gene: TRBV6-5; J gene: TRBJ2-2; CDR3 protein: CASSYGPSNGELFF; CDR3 DNA: TGTGCCAGCAGTTACGGCCCCTCGAACGGGGAGCTGTTTTTT
D gene: .; clone size: .; V gene: TRBV18; J gene: TRBJ2-3; CDR3 protein: CASWGTDTQYF; CDR3 DNA: TGTGCCAGCTGGGGGACAGATACGCAGTATTTT
D gene: .; clone size: .; V gene: TRBV7-2; J gene: TRBJ2-5; CDR3 protein: CASSLGGTSPRETQYF; CDR3 DNA: TGTGCCAGCAGCTTAGGGGGCACCTCCCCAAGGGAGACCCAGTACTTC
D gene: .; clone size: .; V gene: TRBV4-3; J gene: TRBJ2-1; CDR3 protein: CASSQDRAGNEQFF; CDR3 DNA: TGCGCCAGCAGCCAAGATCGGGCGGGGAATGAGCAGTTCTTC
D gene: .; clone size: .; V gene: TRBV6-1; J gene: TRBJ1-5; CDR3 protein: CASSTGEQPQHF; CDR3 DNA: TGTGCCAGCAGTACTGGGGAACAGCCCCAGCATTTT
D gene: TRBD1; clone size: few; V gene: TRBV27; J gene: TRBJ2-1; CDR3 protein: CASGTGRNEQFF; CDR3 DNA: TGTGCCAGCGGGACAGGTCGGAATGAGCAGTTCTTC
D gene: .; clone size: .; V gene: TRBV7-3; J gene: TRBJ2-1; CDR3 protein: CASSSGMGREQFF; CDR3 DNA: TGTGCCAGCAGCTCGGGGATGGGGAGGGAGCAGTTCTTC
D gene: .; clone size: .; V gene: TRBV5-8; J gene: TRBJ2-6; CDR3 protein: CASSFDHGVSGANVLTF; CDR3 DNA: TGTGCCAGCAGCTTCGATCACGGAGTCTCTGGGGCCAACGTCCTGACTTTC
D gene: TRBD1; clone size: few; V gene: TRBV7-2; J gene: TRBJ1-2; CDR3 protein: CASSGRGGAYGYTF; CDR3 DNA: TGTGCCAGCAGCGGAAGAGGGGGCGCTTATGGCTACACCTTC
D gene: TRBD1; clone size: .; V gene: TRBV2; J gene: TRBJ2-7; CDR3 protein: CAVGDSSYEQYF; CDR3 DNA: TGTGCCGTAGGGGACAGCTCCTACGAGCAGTACTTC
D gene: .; clone size: few; V gene: TRBV27; J gene: TRBJ2-7; CDR3 protein: CARDPGLNYEQYF; CDR3 DNA: TGTGCCCGGGACCCGGGACTGAACTACGAGCAGTACTTC
D gene: TRBD1; clone size: .; V gene: TRBV5-1; J gene: TRBJ1-1; CDR3 protein: CASSPGQGASETEAFF; CDR3 DNA: TGCGCCAGCAGCCCTGGACAGGGGGCGAGTGAAACTGAAGCTTTCTTT
D gene: TRBD1; clone size: .; V gene: TRBV7-9; J gene: TRBJ1-6; CDR3 protein: CASSPWDSYNSPLHF; CDR3 DNA: TGTGCCAGCAGTCCTTGGGACAGTTATAATTCACCCCTCCACTTT
D gene: .; clone size: .; V gene: TRBV10-3; J gene: TRBJ2-7; CDR3 protein: CAISSAYEQYF; CDR3 DNA: TGTGCCATCTCGTCAGCCTACGAGCAGTACTTC
D gene: TRBD2; clone size: .; V gene: TRBV18; J gene: TRBJ2-3; CDR3 protein: CASSPPASGTQYF; CDR3 DNA: TGTGCCAGCTCACCACCTGCTAGCGGCACGCAGTATTTT
D gene: .; clone size: medium-sized; V gene: TRBV11-3; J gene: TRBJ2-7; CDR3 protein: CASSLASDTSYEQYF; CDR3 DNA: TGTGCCAGCAGCTTAGCGTCGGACACCTCCTACGAGCAGTACTTC
D gene: .; clone size: few; V gene: TRBV5-6; J gene: TRBJ1-1; CDR3 protein: CASNPGASLEAFF; CDR3 DNA: TGTGCCAGCAACCCCGGAGCTTCCCTTGAAGCTTTCTTT
D gene: .; clone size: .; V gene: TRBV2; J gene: TRBJ2-3; CDR3 protein: CASSVTDTQYF; CDR3 DNA: TGTGCCAGCAGTGTCACAGATACGCAGTATTTT
D gene: .; clone size: .; V gene: TRBV13; J gene: TRBJ2-1; CDR3 protein: CASSWRGRGPISYNEQFF; CDR3 DNA: TGTGCCAGCAGCTGGAGGGGGAGGGGACCCATCTCCTACAATGAGCAGTTCTTC
D gene: .; clone size: .; V gene: TRBV7-2; J gene: TRBJ1-6; CDR3 protein: CASENRGSPLHF; CDR3 DNA: TGTGCCAGCGAGAACCGGGGTTCACCCCTCCACTTT
D gene: TRBD1; clone size: .; V gene: TRBV7-3; J gene: TRBJ2-1; CDR3 protein: CASSPGTGPRNEQFF; CDR3 DNA: TGTGCCAGCAGCCCTGGGACAGGGCCCCGGAATGAGCAGTTCTTC
D gene: .; clone size: .; V gene: TRBV30; J gene: TRBJ1-3; CDR3 protein: CAWSVGSSGNTIYF; CDR3 DNA: TGTGCCTGGAGTGTAGGGAGCTCTGGAAACACCATATATTTT
D gene: .; clone size: .; V gene: TRBV18; J gene: TRBJ2-1; CDR3 protein: CASSQGVRDEQFF; CDR3 DNA: TGTGCCAGCTCCCAAGGGGTAAGGGATGAGCAGTTCTTC
D gene: .; clone size: once; V gene: TRBV21-1; J gene: TRBJ2-1; CDR3 protein: CARKRQGSGDEQFF; CDR3 DNA: TGTGCCAGGAAGAGACAGGGTAGCGGCGATGAGCAGTTCTTC
D gene: TRBD2; clone size: once; V gene: TRBV5-8; J gene: TRBJ2-1; CDR3 protein: CASSQGTSGENEQFF; CDR3 DNA: TGTGCCAGCAGCCAGGGGACTAGCGGGGAAAATGAGCAGTTCTTC
D gene: .; clone size: .; V gene: TRBV6-1; J gene: TRBJ2-7; CDR3 protein: CASSASPIQGWNEQYF; CDR3 DNA: TGTGCCAGCAGTGCTTCCCCGATTCAGGGATGGAACGAGCAGTACTTC
D gene: .; clone size: .; V gene: TRBV9; J gene: TRBJ2-2; CDR3 protein: CASSPLSNTGELFF; CDR3 DNA: TGTGCCAGCAGCCCCCTTAGCAACACCGGGGAGCTGTTTTTT
D gene: TRBD1; clone size: .; V gene: TRBV7-6; J gene: TRBJ2-7; CDR3 protein: CASSLRDRGDEQYF; CDR3 DNA: TGTGCCAGCAGCTTACGCGACAGGGGGGACGAGCAGTACTTC
D gene: .; clone size: .; V gene: TRBV29-1; J gene: TRBJ1-4; CDR3 protein: CSARRGSATNEKLFF; CDR3 DNA: TGCAGCGCTAGGCGGGGGTCGGCAACTAATGAAAAACTGTTTTTT
D gene: TRBD1; clone size: .; V gene: TRBV19; J gene: TRBJ1-2; CDR3 protein: CASIGDRGKDYGYTF; CDR3 DNA: TGTGCCAGTATAGGGGACAGGGGTAAGGACTATGGCTACACCTTC
D gene: .; clone size: .; V gene: TRBV2; J gene: TRBJ2-3; CDR3 protein: CASSNGTDTQYF; CDR3 DNA: TGTGCCAGCAGCAACGGGACGGATACGCAGTATTTT
D gene: .; clone size: .; V gene: TRBV15; J gene: TRBJ1-2; CDR3 protein: CATSRFGAAPSNTF; CDR3 DNA: TGTGCCACCAGCAGATTCGGGGCGGCACCCTCCAACACCTTC
D gene: .; clone size: .; V gene: TRBV7-9; J gene: TRBJ2-5; CDR3 protein: CASSLNGETQYF; CDR3 DNA: TGTGCCAGCAGCTTAAATGGAGAGACCCAGTACTTC
D gene: TRBD2; clone size: .; V gene: TRBV10-3; J gene: TRBJ2-2; CDR3 protein: CAISERLAGDAAGELFF; CDR3 DNA: TGTGCCATCAGTGAGAGGTTAGCGGGGGATGCGGCCGGGGAGCTGTTTTTT
D gene: TRBD1; clone size: .; V gene: TRBV18; J gene: TRBJ1-4; CDR3 protein: CASSPTPTGANEKLFF; CDR3 DNA: TGTGCCAGCTCACCTACCCCGACAGGGGCTAATGAAAAACTGTTTTTT
D gene: .; clone size: .; V gene: TRBV30; J gene: TRBJ1-4; CDR3 protein: CAWGPLEKLFF; CDR3 DNA: TGTGCCTGGGGTCCCCTAGAAAAACTGTTTTTT
D gene: .; clone size: .; V gene: TRBV2; J gene: TRBJ1-5; CDR3 protein: CASSEEGNQPQHF; CDR3 DNA: TGTGCCAGCAGTGAAGAAGGGAATCAGCCCCAGCATTTT